This TCR beta chain was identified in a study of blood T cell repertoires in COVID-19. Study in general: Italy, Spain and the United States were the sources of the convalescent and acute COVID-19 samples. PBMCs, B-cell-depleted T cells, or T cells provided the cDNA or gDNA that made up the material.

The sample holds a few counts of this clone. CDR3 length: 14 residues. The germline V gene encodes CDR1 SGHNT and CDR2 YYREEE (reference sequence). The V gene lost 0 bases and the J gene lost 5 bases, with 11 bases spanning the gap. Profiled with immunoSEQ multiplex PCR; TCRdb holds only in-frame clones, not every one. Seen here are over 450,000 clones, 70% to 90% observed once, and the top ten hold about 8%. The receptor comes from a woman aged 45-60 years with COVID-19, enrolled during active disease. The source material was peripheral blood. The chain carries TRBV5-4 and TRBJ1-1, with D tentatively TRBD1 (5 bases). The CDR3, as DNA: TGTGCCAGCAGCTTGGAATCGGGGGGGACTGAAGCTTTCTTT. This gives the protein CASSLESGGTEAFF.